This TCR beta chain was found in a study of T cell changes during pregnancy in multiple sclerosis. This table comes from immunoSEQ multiplex PCR, and its TCRdb copy is limited to in-frame clones, with some not included. The sample has around 92,000 clones; roughly 93% are singletons. Losses at the gene ends were 5 bases for V and 6 bases for J; bases not matched to a gene: 10. CDR1 and CDR2 (germline): LNHDA, SQIVND (reference sequence). The CDR3 spans 14 residues. The rearrangement uses TRBV19 and TRBJ2-7, with 7 bases fitting TRBD1. This specimen was peripheral blood, taken in the third trimester of pregnancy. The clonotype comes from a female donor with multiple sclerosis, enrolled in a pregnancy study. The CDR3 coding sequence is TGTGCCAGTAGTCCGACAACCCCAGGGGGCGAGCAGTACTTC. Translation gives CASSPTTPGGEQYF.